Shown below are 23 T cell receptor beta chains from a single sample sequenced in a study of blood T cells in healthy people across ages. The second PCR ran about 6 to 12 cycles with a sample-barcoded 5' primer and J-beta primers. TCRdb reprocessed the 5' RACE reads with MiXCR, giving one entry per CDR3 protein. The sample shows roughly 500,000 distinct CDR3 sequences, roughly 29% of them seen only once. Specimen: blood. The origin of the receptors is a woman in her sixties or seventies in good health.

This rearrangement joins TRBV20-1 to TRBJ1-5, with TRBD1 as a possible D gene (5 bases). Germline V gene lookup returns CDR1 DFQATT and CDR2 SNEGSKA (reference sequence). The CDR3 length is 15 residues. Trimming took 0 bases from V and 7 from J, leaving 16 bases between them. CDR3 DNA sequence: TGCAGTGCTAGAGATTCCGTCCGTTGGGACCAGCCCCAGCATTTT. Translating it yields CSARDSVRWDQPQHF.

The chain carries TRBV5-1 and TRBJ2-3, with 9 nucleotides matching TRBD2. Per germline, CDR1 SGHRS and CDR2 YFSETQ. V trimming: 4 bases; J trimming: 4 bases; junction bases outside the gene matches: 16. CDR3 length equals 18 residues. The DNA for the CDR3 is TGCGCCAGCAGCGGGGGACTAGCATATTTCAGAGAGGCAGATACGCAGTATTTT. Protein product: CASSGGLAYFREADTQYF. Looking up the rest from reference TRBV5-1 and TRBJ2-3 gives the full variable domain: KAGVTQTPRYLIKTRGQQVTLSCSPISGHRSVSWYQQTPGQGLQFLFEYFSETQRNKGNFPGRFSGRQFSNSRSEMNVSTLELGDSALYLCASSGGLAYFREADTQYFGPGTRLTVL.

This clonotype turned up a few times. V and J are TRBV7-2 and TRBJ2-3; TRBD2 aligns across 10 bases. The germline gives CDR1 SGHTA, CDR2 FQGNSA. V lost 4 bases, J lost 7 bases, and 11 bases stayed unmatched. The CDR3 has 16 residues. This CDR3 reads CASSSSLAGALNTQYF. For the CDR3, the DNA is TGTGCCAGCAGCTCATCCCTAGCGGGGGCCTTGAATACGCAGTATTTT.

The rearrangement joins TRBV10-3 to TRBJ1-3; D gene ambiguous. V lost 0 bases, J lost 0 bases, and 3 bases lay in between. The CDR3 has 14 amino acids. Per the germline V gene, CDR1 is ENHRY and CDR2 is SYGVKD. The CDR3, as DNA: TGTGCCATCAGTGAGTCCCGCTCTGGAAACACCATATATTTT. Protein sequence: CAISESRSGNTIYF.

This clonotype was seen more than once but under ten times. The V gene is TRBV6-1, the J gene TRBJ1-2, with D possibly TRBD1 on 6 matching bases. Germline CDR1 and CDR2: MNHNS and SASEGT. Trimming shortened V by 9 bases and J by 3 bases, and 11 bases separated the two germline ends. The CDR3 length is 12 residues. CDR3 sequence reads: CASTNRDYGYTF. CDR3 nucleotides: TGTGCCAGTACCAACAGGGACTATGGCTACACCTTC.

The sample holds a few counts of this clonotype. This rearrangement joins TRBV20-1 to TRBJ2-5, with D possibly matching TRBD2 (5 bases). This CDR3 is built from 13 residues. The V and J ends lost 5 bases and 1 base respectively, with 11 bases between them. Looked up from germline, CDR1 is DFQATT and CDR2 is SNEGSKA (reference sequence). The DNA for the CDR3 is TGCAGTGCTGTAGAAGGAGGCCAAGAGACCCAGTACTTC. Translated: CSAVEGGQETQYF.

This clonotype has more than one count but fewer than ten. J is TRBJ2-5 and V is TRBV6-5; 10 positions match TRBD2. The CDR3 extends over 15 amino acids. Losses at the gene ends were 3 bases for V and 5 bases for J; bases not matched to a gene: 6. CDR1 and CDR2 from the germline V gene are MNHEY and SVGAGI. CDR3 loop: CASSYKAGGPETQYF. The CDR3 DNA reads TGTGCCAGCAGTTATAAAGCGGGGGGGCCTGAGACCCAGTACTTC.

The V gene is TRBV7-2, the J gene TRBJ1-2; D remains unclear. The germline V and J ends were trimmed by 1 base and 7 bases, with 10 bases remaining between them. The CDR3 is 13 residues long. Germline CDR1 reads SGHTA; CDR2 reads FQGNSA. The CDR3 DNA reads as TGTGCCAGCAGCTTAGAAGGCAGAAGTGGCTACACCTTC. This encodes CASSLEGRSGYTF.

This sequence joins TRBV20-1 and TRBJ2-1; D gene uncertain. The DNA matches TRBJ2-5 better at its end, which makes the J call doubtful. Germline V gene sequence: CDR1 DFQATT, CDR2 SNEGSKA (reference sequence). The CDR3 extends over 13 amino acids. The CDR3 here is CSATRHLGETQYF. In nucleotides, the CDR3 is TGCAGTGCTACTAGACATTTGGGAGAGACCCAGTACTTC.

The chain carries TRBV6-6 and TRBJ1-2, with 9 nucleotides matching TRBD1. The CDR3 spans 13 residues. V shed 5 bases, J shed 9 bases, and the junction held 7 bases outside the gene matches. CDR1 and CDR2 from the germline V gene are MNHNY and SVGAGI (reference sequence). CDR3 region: CASSVRDRESYTF. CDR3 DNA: TGTGCCAGCAGTGTCCGGGACAGGGAGAGCTACACCTTC.

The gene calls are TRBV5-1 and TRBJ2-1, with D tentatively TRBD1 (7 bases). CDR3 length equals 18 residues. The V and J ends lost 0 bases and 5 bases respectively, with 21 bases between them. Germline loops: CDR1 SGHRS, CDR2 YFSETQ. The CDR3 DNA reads TGCGCCAGCAGCTTGGCCAGGGGACTTTGGGACAGACACAATGAGCAGTTCTTC. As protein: CASSLARGLWDRHNEQFF.

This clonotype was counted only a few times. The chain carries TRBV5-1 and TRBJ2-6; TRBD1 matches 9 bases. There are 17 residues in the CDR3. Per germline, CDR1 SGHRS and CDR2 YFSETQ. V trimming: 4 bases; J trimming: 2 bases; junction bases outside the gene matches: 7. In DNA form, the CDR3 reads TGCGCCAGCAGCCTGACAGGGGGAAGGGCTGGGGCCAACGTCCTGACTTTC. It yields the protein CASSLTGGRAGANVLTF.

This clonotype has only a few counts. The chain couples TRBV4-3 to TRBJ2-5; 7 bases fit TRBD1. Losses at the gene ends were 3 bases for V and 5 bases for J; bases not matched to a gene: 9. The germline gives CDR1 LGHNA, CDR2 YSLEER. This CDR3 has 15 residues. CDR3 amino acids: CASSQTGLLGETQYF. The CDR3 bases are TGCGCCAGCAGCCAGACAGGGCTCCTAGGGGAGACCCAGTACTTC.

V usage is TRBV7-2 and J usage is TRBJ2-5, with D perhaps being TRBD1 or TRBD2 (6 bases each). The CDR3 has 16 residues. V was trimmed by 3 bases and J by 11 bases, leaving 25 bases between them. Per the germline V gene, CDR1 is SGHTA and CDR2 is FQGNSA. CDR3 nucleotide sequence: TGTGCCAGCAGCTTGGGGGCTGTCCGGGTTTGGGAGGCTCAGTACTTC. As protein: CASSLGAVRVWEAQYF.

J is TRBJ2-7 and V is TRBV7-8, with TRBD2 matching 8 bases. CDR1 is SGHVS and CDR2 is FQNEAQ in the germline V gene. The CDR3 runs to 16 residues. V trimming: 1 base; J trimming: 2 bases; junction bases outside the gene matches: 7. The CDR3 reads CASSLVGLAGAYEQYF. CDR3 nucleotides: TGTGCCAGCAGCTTAGTAGGGCTAGCGGGTGCCTACGAGCAGTACTTC.

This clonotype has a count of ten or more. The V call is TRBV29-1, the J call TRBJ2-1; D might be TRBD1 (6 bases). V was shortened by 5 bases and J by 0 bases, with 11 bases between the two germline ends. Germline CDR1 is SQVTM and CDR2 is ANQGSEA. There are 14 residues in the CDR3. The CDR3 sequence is CSVKRGSSYNEQFF. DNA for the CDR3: TGCAGCGTTAAGAGGGGGAGCTCCTACAATGAGCAGTTCTTC.

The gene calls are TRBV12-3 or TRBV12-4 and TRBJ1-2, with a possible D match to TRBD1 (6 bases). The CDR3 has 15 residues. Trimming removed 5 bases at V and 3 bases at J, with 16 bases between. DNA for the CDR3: TGTGCCAGCAGTCCTGACAGGAGGATTGACTATGGCTACACCTTC. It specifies CASSPDRRIDYGYTF.

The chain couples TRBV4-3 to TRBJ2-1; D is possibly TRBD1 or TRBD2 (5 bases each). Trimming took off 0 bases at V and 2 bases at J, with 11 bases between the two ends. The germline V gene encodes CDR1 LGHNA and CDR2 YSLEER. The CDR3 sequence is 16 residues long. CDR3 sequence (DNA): TGCGCCAGCAGCCAAGATATGGGACGGGCCTACAATGAGCAGTTCTTC. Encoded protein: CASSQDMGRAYNEQFF.

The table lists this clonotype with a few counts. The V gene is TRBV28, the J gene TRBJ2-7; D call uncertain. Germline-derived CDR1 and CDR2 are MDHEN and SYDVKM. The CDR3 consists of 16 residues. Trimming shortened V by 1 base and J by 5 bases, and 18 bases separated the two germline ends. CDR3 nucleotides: TGTGCCAGCAGTTTATACACCTCGGGTATCATGCACGAGCAGTACTTC. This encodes CASSLYTSGIMHEQYF.

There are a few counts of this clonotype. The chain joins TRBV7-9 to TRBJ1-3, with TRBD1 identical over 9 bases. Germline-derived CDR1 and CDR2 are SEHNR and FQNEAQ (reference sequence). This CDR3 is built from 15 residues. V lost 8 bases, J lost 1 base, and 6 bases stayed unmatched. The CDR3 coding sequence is TGTGCCAGCGGCCCACAGGGGGCATCTGGAAACACCATATATTTT. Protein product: CASGPQGASGNTIYF.

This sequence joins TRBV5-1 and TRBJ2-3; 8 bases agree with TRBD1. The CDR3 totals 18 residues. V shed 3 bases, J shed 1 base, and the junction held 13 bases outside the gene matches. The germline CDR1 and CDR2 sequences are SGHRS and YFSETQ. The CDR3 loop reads CASSSAGTGDLGTDTQYF. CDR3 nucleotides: TGCGCCAGCAGCTCGGCCGGGACAGGCGATTTAGGCACAGATACGCAGTATTTT.

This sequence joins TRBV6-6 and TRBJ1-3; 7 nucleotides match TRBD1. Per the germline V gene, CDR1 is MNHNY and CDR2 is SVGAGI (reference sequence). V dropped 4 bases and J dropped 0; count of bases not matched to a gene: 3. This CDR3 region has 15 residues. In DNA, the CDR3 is TGTGCCAGCAGTTTACAGGGGTACTCTGGAAACACCATATATTTT. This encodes CASSLQGYSGNTIYF.

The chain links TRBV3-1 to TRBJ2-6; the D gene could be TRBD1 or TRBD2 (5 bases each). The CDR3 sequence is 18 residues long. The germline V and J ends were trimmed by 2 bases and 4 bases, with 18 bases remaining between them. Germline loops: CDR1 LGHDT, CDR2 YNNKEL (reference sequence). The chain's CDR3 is CASSQKRGALGGANVLTF. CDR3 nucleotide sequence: TGTGCCAGCAGCCAAAAAAGGGGAGCCCTCGGCGGGGCCAACGTCCTGACTTTC. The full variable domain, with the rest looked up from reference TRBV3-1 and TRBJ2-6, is DTAVSQTPKYLVTQMGNDKSIKCEQNLGHDTMYWYKQDSKKFLKIMFSYNNKELIINETVPNRFSPKSPDKAHLNLHINSLELGDSAVYFCASSQKRGALGGANVLTFGAGSRLTVL.